The 23 T cell receptor beta chains below were found in one sample sequenced in a study of cytomegalovirus exposure and HLA in healthy donors. PCR involved 60 Vbeta and 13 Jbeta primers. The protocol was immunoSEQ multiplex PCR, while the TCRdb copy is restricted to in-frame clones and leaves out a portion. This table holds 150,000 to 200,000 clones. The sample taken for sequencing was PBMCs. The receptors come from a man between 25 and 39 years old in good health and CMV-seronegative.

The chain couples TRBV4-3 to TRBJ2-7, with 8 positions matching TRBD2. In germline, CDR1 is LGHNA, CDR2 YSLEER. The CDR3 consists of 18 residues. After removal of 1 base from V and 3 bases from J, the junction contained 14 bases not matched to a gene. The CDR3 is CASSQAPPTSGLFYEQYF. The CDR3 nucleotides read TGCGCCAGCAGCCAAGCCCCCCCAACTAGCGGACTCTTCTACGAGCAGTACTTC.

The CDR3 protein is CAISRLAGVDNEQFF. The CDR3, as DNA: TGTGCCATCAGTCGACTAGCGGGAGTGGACAATGAGCAGTTCTTC. The J gene is TRBJ2-1, the V gene TRBV10-3; 12 nucleotides agree with TRBD2. After removal of 5 bases from V and 5 bases from J, the junction contained 4 bases not matched to a gene. CDR1 and CDR2 from the germline V gene are ENHRY and SYGVKD. This CDR3 comprises 15 residues.

This sequence joins TRBV14 and TRBJ2-7; weak D call: TRBD2 (5 bases). V lost 1 base and J 6 bases, leaving 7 bases between the germline ends. The CDR3 extends over 12 amino acids. Germline values: CDR1 SGHDN, CDR2 FVKESK. The CDR3: CASSQASLEQYF. For the CDR3, the DNA is TGTGCCAGCAGCCAAGCTAGCCTCGAGCAGTACTTC.

V and J are TRBV27 and TRBJ2-1; TRBD1 matches 9 bases. Per germline, CDR1 MNHEY and CDR2 SMNVEV (reference sequence). With 4 bases clipped from V and 5 bases from J, the junction kept 6 bases outside the gene matches. CDR3 length equals 15 residues. DNA of the CDR3: TGTGCCAGCAGTTCGAGGGACAGGGCCCACAATGAGCAGTTCTTC. This gives the protein CASSSRDRAHNEQFF.

The gene calls are TRBV4-3 and TRBJ1-1; TRBD1 matches 10 bases. J lost 4 bases, V lost 4 bases, and 6 bases had no gene match. The length of the CDR3 is 15 residues. The germline V gene has CDR1 LGHNA and CDR2 YSLEER. CDR3 coding DNA: TGCGCCAGCAGCCGCTATGGGACAGGGGCCACTGAAGCTTTCTTT. Its translation is CASSRYGTGATEAFF.

V and J are TRBV6-1 and TRBJ2-1; 9 nucleotides line up with TRBD1. J gave up 3 bases and V 4 bases, and 7 bases lay outside the gene matches. This CDR3 region has 16 residues. The germline V gene has CDR1 MNHNS and CDR2 SASEGT. CDR3 sequence (DNA): TGTGCCAGCAGTGGCAGGACAGGGGTCGGCTACAATGAGCAGTTCTTC. As protein: CASSGRTGVGYNEQFF.

CDR3 amino acids: CASSPMKPRFEAFF. CDR3 DNA: TGTGCCAGCAGCCCGATGAAGCCACGGTTTGAAGCTTTCTTT. The chain uses TRBV7-9 and TRBJ1-1; D is unclear. CDR1 and CDR2 from the germline V gene are SEHNR and FQNEAQ (reference sequence). The length of the CDR3 is 14 residues. Between the trimmed V and J ends, which lost 5 bases and 7 bases, there was a span of 17 bases.

The genes are TRBV19 and TRBJ2-2; D ambiguous. V was cut by 5 bases and J by 3 bases, with 4 bases left in between. The CDR3 is 12 residues long. The germline V gene has CDR1 LNHDA and CDR2 SQIVND (reference sequence). The CDR3 protein is CASSVYTGELFF. For the CDR3, the DNA is TGTGCCAGTAGTGTATACACCGGGGAGCTGTTTTTT. Based on the CDR3 plus reference TRBV19 and TRBJ2-2, the full variable domain is DGGITQSPKYLFRKEGQNVTLSCEQNLNHDAMYWYRQDPGQGLRLIYYSQIVNDFQKGDIAEGYSVSREKKESFPLTVTSAQKNPTAFYLCASSVYTGELFFGEGSRLTVL.

The chain joins TRBV5-1 to TRBJ2-5; 12 positions agree with TRBD2. The DNA end is more similar to TRBJ2-7, so the J call may be wrong. From germline, CDR1 is SGHRS and CDR2 YFSETQ. The CDR3 totals 17 residues. The DNA of the CDR3 is TGCGCCAGCAGCTTGGCCCCGACTAGCGGGAGCTCCTACGAGCAGTACTTC. This sequence encodes CASSLAPTSGSSYEQYF.

V gene TRBV2 combines with J gene TRBJ2-6; maybe TRBD1 (6 bases). Germline V gene sequence: CDR1 SNHLY, CDR2 FYNNEI. Trimming pared 8 bases from V and 2 bases from J, leaving 22 bases between. CDR3 length equals 18 residues. CDR3 in amino acids: CASFKRQARLTGANVLTF. For the CDR3, the DNA is TGTGCCAGCTTCAAGAGACAGGCCCGACTGACTGGGGCCAACGTCCTGACTTTC.

J is TRBJ1-2 and V is TRBV10-2; no clear D. Trimming took 5 bases from V and 0 from J, leaving 16 bases between them. The CDR3 has 16 residues. The germline V gene has CDR1 WSHSY and CDR2 SAAADI. The CDR3 region is CASSPIAGRPNYGYTF. CDR3 nucleotide sequence: TGCGCCAGCAGTCCCATTGCCGGGAGACCTAACTATGGCTACACCTTC.

The chain couples TRBV5-4 to TRBJ2-7, with D possibly matching TRBD2 (6 bases). V was trimmed by 4 bases and J by 4 bases, leaving 18 bases between them. The germline V gene has CDR1 SGHNT and CDR2 YYREEE (reference sequence). The CDR3 is 15 residues long. The CDR3 spells CASSPGTSLAYEQYF. The DNA of the CDR3 is TGTGCCAGCAGCCCCGGGACTTCCCTCGCGTACGAGCAGTACTTC. Supplemented by reference TRBV5-4 and TRBJ2-7, the full variable domain reads ETGVTQSPTHLIKTRGQQVTLRCSSQSGHNTVSWYQQALGQGPQFIFQYYREEENGRGNFPPRFSGLQFPNYSSELNVNALELDDSALYLCASSPGTSLAYEQYFGPGTRLTVT.

This rearrangement joins TRBV18 to TRBJ2-7, with TRBD2 matching 14 bases. The germline gives CDR1 KGHSH, CDR2 LQKENI. The ends lost 5 bases at V and 13 bases at J; junction bases unmatched: 13. This CDR3 has 15 amino acids. CDR3 protein: CASSSGPGTSGSRYF. The CDR3 DNA is TGTGCCAGCTCATCTGGTCCCGGGACTAGCGGGAGTAGATACTTC.

This sequence joins TRBV2 and TRBJ1-1; 12 positions match TRBD1. Germline assignment: CDR1 SNHLY and CDR2 FYNNEI. The V segment lost 8 bases and the J segment 11 bases; nucleotides outside the gene matches: 12. The CDR3 covers 14 residues. This CDR3 reads CASFYGTGGMWAFF. CDR3 coding DNA: TGTGCCAGCTTTTACGGGACAGGGGGCATGTGGGCTTTCTTT.

This chain connects TRBV7-2 to TRBJ2-5, with unresolved D. Trimming stripped 8 bases from V and 5 bases from J, with 18 bases between. The germline gives CDR1 SGHTA, CDR2 FQGNSA. The CDR3 extends over 14 amino acids. CDR3 protein: CASLLIRSSETQYF. CDR3 in DNA: TGTGCCAGCCTCCTAATCCGTAGTTCGGAGACCCAGTACTTC.

This chain uses TRBV11-3 with TRBJ1-1; tentative D call: TRBD1 (6 bases). The V gene lost 0 bases and the J gene lost 7 bases, with 9 bases spanning the gap. This CDR3 region has 13 residues. CDR1 and CDR2 (germline): SGHNT, YENEEA. The CDR3, as DNA: TGTGCCAGCAGCTTAGAATCGGACAGTGAAGCTTTCTTT. Its protein is CASSLESDSEAFF. Together with reference TRBV11-3 and TRBJ1-1, the CDR3 gives the full variable domain: EAGVVQSPRYKIIEKKQPVAFWCNPISGHNTLYWYLQNLGQGPELLIRYENEEAVDDSQLPKDRFSAERLKGVDSTLKIQPAELGDSAVYLCASSLESDSEAFFGQGTRLTVV.

V and J are TRBV9 and TRBJ1-1, with 9 positions matching TRBD1. The junction had 10 bases not matched to a gene; V was cut back by 3 bases and J by 7 bases. The germline V gene encodes CDR1 SGDLS and CDR2 YYNGEE. The CDR3 spans 15 residues. This CDR3 reads CASSASQGAVGEAFF. The CDR3 DNA follows: TGTGCCAGCAGCGCTTCACAGGGGGCGGTTGGTGAAGCTTTCTTT.

The chain links TRBV7-7 to TRBJ2-3; a weak D match, TRBD1 (6 bases). V shed 5 bases and J shed 2 bases, with 11 bases lying between them. CDR3 length equals 14 residues. Germline assignment: CDR1 SSHAT and CDR2 FNYEAQ (reference sequence). The CDR3 nucleotides read TGTGCCAGCAGCGAACAGGGTCTCACAGATACGCAGTATTTT. This encodes CASSEQGLTDTQYF.

The rearrangement joins TRBV10-1 to TRBJ2-5; 8 bases match TRBD1. From germline, CDR1 is WNHNN and CDR2 SYGVQD (reference sequence). The CDR3 totals 14 residues. V shed 5 bases, J shed 5 bases, and the junction held 7 bases outside the gene matches. CDR3 sequence reads: CASSSTGGSETQYF. In DNA, the CDR3 is TGCGCCAGCAGTTCCACAGGGGGAAGCGAGACCCAGTACTTC.

This chain uses TRBV5-4 with TRBJ2-1; a weak D match, TRBD2 (7 bases). The V end was cut by 6 bases, the J end by 5 bases, with 15 bases between. This CDR3 is 14 amino acids long. CDR1 and CDR2 (germline): SGHNT, YYREEE (reference sequence). The CDR3: CASTTRGGDNEQFF. The CDR3 region has the DNA TGTGCCAGCACCACTAGGGGGGGGGACAATGAGCAGTTCTTC.

V usage is TRBV28 and J usage is TRBJ2-7, with 8 bases that match TRBD1. The CDR3 runs to 16 residues. After removal of 7 bases from V and 5 bases from J, the junction contained 16 bases not matched to a gene. The germline gives CDR1 MDHEN, CDR2 SYDVKM. CDR3 nucleotides: TGTGCCAGCACCCCACAGTCGGGGCAGGGGGCAGACGAGCAGTACTTC. The encoded protein is CASTPQSGQGADEQYF.

The chain combines TRBV19 with TRBJ1-3; D perhaps matches TRBD1 (5 bases). This CDR3 is 15 amino acids long. V lost 3 bases and J lost 4, with 13 bases in between. Germline V CDR1 and CDR2: LNHDA, SQIVND (reference sequence). CDR3 sequence reads: CASSIGGAPGNTIYF. CDR3 nucleotide sequence: TGTGCCAGTAGTATCGGAGGGGCGCCAGGAAACACCATATATTTT.

As to this clone: An end of the junction does not agree with germline; a read error may underlie this. The V gene is TRBV5-1, the J gene TRBJ2-5; 7 bases align to TRBD1. CDR1 is SGHRS, CDR2 YFSETQ, per germline. The CDR3 has 13 amino acids. The CDR3: CASSLDVQGTPHF. CDR3 DNA: TGCGCCAGCAGCTTGGACGTACAGGGGACCCCGCACTTC.